This entry concerns a single T cell receptor (beta chain). The clone's antigen remains unknown. Base quality data are lacking; no much larger clone is found one base away. Measured from the cysteine to the phenylalanine, the CDR3 is 15 residues long. Only the CDR3 part of the read is kept: 45 bases, read in frame from the first base. This specimen comes from a study of blood T cell repertoires in COVID-19 (dated by TCRdb to the early 2020s). Regarding the study in general: Collaborator samples came from the United States, Italy and Spain and covered acute and convalescent phases of COVID-19. The material from the prospective study consisted of cDNA or gDNA derived from T cells, B-cell-depleted T cells, or PBMCs. Where available, HLA class I and class II types were taken from metadata supplied by the sample provider and were not determined by assay-based typing. Subjects who had been exposed to COVID-19, were actively infected with it, or had recovered from it provided the deeply sampled blood TCRbeta repertoires that made up the dataset. A freely available public database, intended as a resource for researchers studying the immune response to SARS-CoV-2, is where the repertoires were released. The samples were drawn from the first 160 participants of the ongoing ImmuneRACE study and from 1,254 subjects provided by 6 global collaborators. Nearly every sample came with metadata listing a de-identified subject ID, COVID-19 status, age in years and sex.

At one collaborating source in Seattle, patients were enrolled during active infection and were followed longitudinally through the course of disease. Whole blood was collected in K2EDTA tubes by collaborating institutions according to the institutions' own protocols. For TCRbeta analysis, collaborator samples were shipped as frozen whole blood, as isolated PBMCs, or as DNA extracted from either sample type. TCRbeta CDR3 regions were amplified from genomic DNA using the immunoSEQ Assay, a bias-controlled multiplex PCR. The source study handled its data this way. Within the assay, amplification of reference gene primers was used to estimate how many nucleated cells each sample contained. Sequence reads were collapsed and filtered to measure the absolute abundance of every unique TCRbeta CDR3 rearrangement. Productive Simpson clonality was computed per sample as the square root of Simpson's diversity index over productive rearrangements. TCRdb limited this immuneACCESS table to in-frame rearrangements with V and J called. A share of clones is missing; checked studies link under half to unresolved V genes, and the rest is unexplained. From that table come the V and J calls and clone size; the DNA was used to work out D and trimming. In all, the sample holds about 200,000 clones, and around nine tenths of those were seen once. The top ten hold around 17% of the sample.

The investigation overall reported the following: Clinical and demographic metadata were provided uncurated, with the amount varying by source and participant.

This sequence was found in a man in his fifties or sixties with COVID-19, enrolled during active disease. The chain uses TRBV21-1 and TRBJ2-4; the table's D gene call, TRBD1, was not cross checked with the DNA. TRBV21-1 is recorded as a pseudogene. The specimen was peripheral blood. The nucleotide sequence is given as TGTGCCAGCAACGGTGGGACAGGGGACAAAAACATTCAGTACTTC. This yields the protein CASNGGTGDKNIQYF.